Shown below are 7 T cell receptor beta chains from a single sample sequenced in a study of T cells in Graves' hyperthyroidism and ophthalmopathy. Template material for amplifying TCR beta CDR3 regions consisted of RNA transcripts. Using the HTBI primer set, a first-round RT-PCR was run on the TCR CDR3. TCRdb recomputed calls from the multiplex PCR reads with MiXCR, one row per CDR3 protein. The table has hundreds of thousands of distinct CDR3 sequences, around a sixth seen once. The sample was blood. The receptors shown here come from a woman aged 50 to 60 with Graves' hyperthyroidism that later progressed to Graves' ophthalmopathy.

The V and J genes are TRBV20-1 and TRBJ1-4; 9 bases match TRBD1. Germline V lookup: CDR1 DFQATT, CDR2 SNEGSKA (reference sequence). With V trimmed by 6 bases and J by 6 bases, 8 bases remained unmatched. CDR3 size: 14 residues. DNA for the CDR3: TGCAGTGCATATAACAGGGGGCGGGATGAAAAACTGTTTTTT. Translation gives CSAYNRGRDEKLFF.

A few counts support this clonotype. CDR3 DNA: TGTGCCAGAGCGGGGGGGCTTTCTGAGACCCAGTACTTC. The encoded protein is CARAGGLSETQYF. This chain connects TRBV2 to TRBJ2-5; TRBD2 matches at 10 bases. V shed 9 bases and J 5 bases; nucleotides not matched to a gene: 6. Germline CDR1 reads SNHLY; CDR2 reads FYNNEI. The CDR3 length is 13 residues. Variable domain in full (rest from reference TRBV2 and TRBJ2-5): EPEVTQTPSHQVTQMGQEVILRCVPISNHLYFYWYRQILGQKVEFLVSFYNNEISEKSEIFDDQFSVERPDGSNFTLKIRSTKLEDSAMYFCARAGGLSETQYFGPGTRLLVL.

This clonotype was counted many times. This chain connects TRBV20-1 to TRBJ1-1, with 8 bases fitting TRBD1. There are 14 residues in the CDR3. J was trimmed by 5 bases and V by 5 bases; bases with no gene match: 10. In germline, CDR1 is DFQATT, CDR2 SNEGSKA (reference sequence). The DNA for the CDR3 is TGCAGTGCTGACGGTCGGACAGGGAGTACTGAAGCTTTCTTT. Protein: CSADGRTGSTEAFF.

The CDR3 bases are TGCGCCAGCAGCCGCGGACAGGGACTCACCAGGCTTAGCAATCAGCCCCAGCATTTT. It encodes CASSRGQGLTRLSNQPQHF. The V gene is TRBV10-2, the J gene TRBJ1-5; 8 bases are shared with TRBD1. V shed 6 bases, J shed 0 bases, and the junction held 16 bases outside the gene matches. Germline V lookup: CDR1 WSHSY, CDR2 SAAADI. The CDR3 covers 19 residues.

The chain uses TRBV28 and TRBJ1-4, with D possibly being TRBD1 (6 bases). Trimming pared 5 bases from V and 5 bases from J, leaving 18 bases between. The CDR3 has 16 amino acids. From germline, CDR1 is MDHEN and CDR2 SYDVKM. CDR3 sequence reads: CASSLSRTALNEKLFF. CDR3 bases: TGTGCCAGCAGTCTATCCAGGACAGCCTTGAATGAAAAACTGTTTTTT.

The table lists this clonotype with a few counts. The chain links TRBV12-3 or TRBV12-4 to TRBJ2-2; the D call may be TRBD1 or TRBD2 (5 bases each). The V and J ends lost 1 base and 4 bases respectively, with 10 bases between them. CDR3 length: 15 amino acids. This chain's CDR3 is CASSLGGTITGELFF. CDR3 bases: TGTGCCAGCAGTTTAGGTGGGACCATCACCGGGGAGCTGTTTTTT.

The chain employs TRBV5-5 and TRBJ1-2; 10 bases align to TRBD1. V lost 3 bases to trimming and J lost 8 bases; unmatched junction nucleotides: 7. Per germline, CDR1 SGHKS and CDR2 YYEKEE (reference sequence). The CDR3 is made up of 14 amino acids. CDR3 nucleotides: TGTGCCAGCAGCTCATCGACAGGGGGCATCGGCTACACCTTC. Translated, it gives CASSSSTGGIGYTF.